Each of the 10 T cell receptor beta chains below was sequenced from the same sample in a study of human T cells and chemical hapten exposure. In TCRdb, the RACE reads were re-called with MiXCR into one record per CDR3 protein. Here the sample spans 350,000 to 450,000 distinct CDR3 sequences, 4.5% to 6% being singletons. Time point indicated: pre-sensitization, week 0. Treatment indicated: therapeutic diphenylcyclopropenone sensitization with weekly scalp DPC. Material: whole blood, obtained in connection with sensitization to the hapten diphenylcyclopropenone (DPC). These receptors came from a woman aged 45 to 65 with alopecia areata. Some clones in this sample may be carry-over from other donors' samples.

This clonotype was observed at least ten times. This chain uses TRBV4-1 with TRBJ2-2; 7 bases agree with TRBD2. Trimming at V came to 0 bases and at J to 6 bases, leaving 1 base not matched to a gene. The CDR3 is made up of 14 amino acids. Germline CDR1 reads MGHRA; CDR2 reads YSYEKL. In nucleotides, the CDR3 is TGCGCCAGCAGCCAAGATGGGAGGGCCGGGGAGCTGTTTTTT. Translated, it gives CASSQDGRAGELFF.

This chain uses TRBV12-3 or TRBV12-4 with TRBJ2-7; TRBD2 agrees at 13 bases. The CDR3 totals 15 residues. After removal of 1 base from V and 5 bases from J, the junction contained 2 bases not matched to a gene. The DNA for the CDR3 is TGTGCCAGCAGTTTAGGACTAGCGGGAGGCAACGAGCAGTACTTC. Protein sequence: CASSLGLAGGNEQYF.

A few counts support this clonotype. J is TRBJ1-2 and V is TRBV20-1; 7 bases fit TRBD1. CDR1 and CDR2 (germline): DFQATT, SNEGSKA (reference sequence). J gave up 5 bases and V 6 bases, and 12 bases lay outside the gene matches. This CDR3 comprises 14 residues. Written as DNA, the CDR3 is TGCAGTGCGCGGGACAGCAAAGGCCTATATGGCTACACCTTC. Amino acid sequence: CSARDSKGLYGYTF.

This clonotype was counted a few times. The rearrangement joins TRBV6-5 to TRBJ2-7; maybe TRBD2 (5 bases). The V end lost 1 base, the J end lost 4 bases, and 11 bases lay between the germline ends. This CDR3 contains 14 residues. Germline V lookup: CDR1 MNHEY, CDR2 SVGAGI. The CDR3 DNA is TGTGCCAGCAGTTACTGGGAGTCCTCTTACGAGCAGTACTTC. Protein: CASSYWESSYEQYF.

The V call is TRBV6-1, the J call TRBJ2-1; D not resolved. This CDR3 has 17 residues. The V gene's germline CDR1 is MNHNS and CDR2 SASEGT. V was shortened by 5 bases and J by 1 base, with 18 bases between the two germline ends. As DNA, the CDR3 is TGTGCCAGCAGTATCAAGGCCGCACCGAGGTCCTACAATGAGCAGTTCTTC. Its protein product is CASSIKAAPRSYNEQFF.

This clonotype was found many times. The CDR3 DNA reads TGCAGTGCTAGAGGGAAAGAAGCGGGAGGCGTTTACGAGCAGTACTTC. It codes for CSARGKEAGGVYEQYF. The chain couples TRBV20-1 to TRBJ2-7; 9 nucleotides match TRBD2. Per germline, CDR1 DFQATT and CDR2 SNEGSKA (reference sequence). The CDR3 is 16 amino acids. J was trimmed by 4 bases and V by 1 base; bases with no gene match: 11.

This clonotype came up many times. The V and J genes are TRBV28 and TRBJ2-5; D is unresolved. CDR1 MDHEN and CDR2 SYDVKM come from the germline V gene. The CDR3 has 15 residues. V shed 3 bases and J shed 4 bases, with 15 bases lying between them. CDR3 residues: CASSFSTHSVETQYF. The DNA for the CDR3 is TGTGCCAGCAGTTTCAGTACTCATAGTGTAGAGACCCAGTACTTC.

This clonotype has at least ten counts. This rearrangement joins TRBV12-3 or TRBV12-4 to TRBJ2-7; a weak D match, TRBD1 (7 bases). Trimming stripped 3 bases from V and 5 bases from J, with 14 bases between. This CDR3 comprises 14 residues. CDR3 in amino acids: CASSFPGGLHEQYF. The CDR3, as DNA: TGTGCCAGCAGTTTCCCAGGGGGGTTACACGAGCAGTACTTC.

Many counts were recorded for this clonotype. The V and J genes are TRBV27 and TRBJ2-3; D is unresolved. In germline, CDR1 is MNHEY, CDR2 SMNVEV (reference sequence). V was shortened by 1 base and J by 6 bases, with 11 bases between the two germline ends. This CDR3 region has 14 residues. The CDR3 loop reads CASSLWSPADTQYF. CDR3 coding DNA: TGTGCCAGCAGTTTATGGTCCCCGGCCGATACGCAGTATTTT.

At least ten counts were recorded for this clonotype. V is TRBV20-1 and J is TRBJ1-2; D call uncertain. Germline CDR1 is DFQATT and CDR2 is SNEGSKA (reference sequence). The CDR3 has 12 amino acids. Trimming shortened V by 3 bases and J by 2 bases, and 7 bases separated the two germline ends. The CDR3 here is CSASLPNYGYTF. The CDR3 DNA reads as TGCAGTGCTAGTCTCCCAAACTATGGCTACACCTTC.